This entry is about one T cell receptor (beta chain). The antigen is undetermined. This sample was included in a study of T cell responses to AZD1222 COVID-19 vaccine. Study background: Analyses pooled second doses at about 4 or about 12 weeks.

Broader study findings: The span of vaccine-associated CD4 TCRs extended across spike, with dominance at 160-218 and 743-854. Donors were mostly white British, more females; clonal diversity possibly underestimated. Reportedly, close to half of spike-specific TCRs are directed against unmutated variant regions.

The CDR3 is 15 amino acids. V was pared by 9 bases and J by 4 bases, with 13 bases of the junction left unmatched. The germline V gene encodes CDR1 LNHDA and CDR2 SQIVND (reference sequence). Repertoires were generated with immunoSEQ multiplex PCR, while TCRdb's copy carries only in-frame clones and drops some. The table shows approximately 130,000 clones, with about 90% occurring only once. Sample: peripheral blood, taken on day 0 of AZD1222 vaccination. J is TRBJ1-2 and V is TRBV19; 8 bases map to TRBD1. This TCR was recovered from an adult in good health. Here the CDR3 DNA reads TGTGCCAGCAGGAGGACAGGGACCGACTCCTATGGCTACACCTTC. It yields the protein CASRRTGTDSYGYTF.